This TCR beta chain appears in the sequencing data of a study of identical twins (dated by TCRdb to between 2015 and 2016). In the study overall: To test whether fetal clonotypes persist, this study deep-sequenced TCR alpha and beta repertoires from monozygotic twins, from unrelated adults of various ages, and from cord blood. Replicate twin experiments were performed at different times using different library preparation protocols to rule out contamination.

Every donor in the study was a healthy Caucasian. Paper-wide results and their limitations: Compared with coincidental sharing between unrelated individuals, an excess of low generation-probability sequences was observed among out-of-frame TCR alpha sequences shared between twins. Because the same donors could not be followed over many years, the conclusions relied on cross-sectional statistical analysis. Fewer insertions were carried by abundant cord blood beta clonotypes, a similar but weaker trend appeared in young adult naive repertoires, and no such trend appeared in memory repertoires. Invariant T cells such as MAIT and iNKT could partly confound zero-insertion analyses, though diverse VJ usage argued against this for most clonotypes. A weaker excess of twin sharing was found in beta out-of-frame sequences because the signal-to-noise ratio was lowered by fewer shared sequences. In monozygotic twins, recombination models systematically underestimated out-of-frame TCR alpha sharing, but the models matched the sharing seen between unrelated individuals.

Turning to this clonotype: Its specific antigen is unknown. There are no base qualities to consult, and no much larger clone falls within one base.

The CDR3 contains 14 residues, cysteine and phenylalanine counted. Only CDR3 DNA is held: 42 bases, read in frame from base 1. V is cut by 1 base and J by 6 bases, and the space between the germline ends is 9 bases. The library was made by 5' RACE. Sequenced on an Illumina HiSeq 2000. Template switching introduced a universal primer binding site; the final cDNA contained a unique molecular identifier, enabling accurate counting of TCR cDNA molecules. First-strand cDNA for TCR alpha and beta chains was synthesized from specific primers in the conserved constant-segment region. To control for contamination, each cDNA library was double barcoded with a SMART-Mk sample barcode plus Illumina barcodes. TruSeq adapter sequences along with Illumina sample barcodes were introduced in two successive PCR steps. The TCR alpha and beta cDNA libraries were sequenced on the Illumina HiSeq platform using custom primers. In the source study's methods: MiGEC processed the raw reads to extract unique molecular identifiers, while MiXCR was used to determine the CDR3 positions. Recombination models were inferred per individual with the repgenHMM and IGoR tools using an EM algorithm. The analysis of shared clonotypes was done with the tcR package in R, with sharing normalized by the product of cloneset sizes. Out-of-frame nonproductive sequences were analyzed to study raw recombination free of thymic and clonal selection effects. The public reads were run again by TCRdb, first through fastp at Q25 and then through MiXCR, and only productive beta chains were kept. Rows with one shared CDR3 protein collapse into an entry with the most common genes and DNA. TCRdb assigned the V and J calls; the authors' analysis was not used. The sample data list more than 1.5 million distinct CDR3 sequences, and about 32% of these were observed just once. The ten largest clonotypes hold over 0.25% of the sample.

The clonotype originates from a newborn girl in good health. The sequencing sample was made of cord blood. The chain couples TRBV12-3 or TRBV12-4 to TRBJ2-2; the D element could tentatively be TRBD1 or TRBD2, as 5 bases agree for each. The CDR3 region: CASSLDLGPGELFF. The nucleotide sequence reads TGTGCCAGCAGTTTAGATCTGGGACCCGGGGAGCTGTTTTTT.